The 20 T cell receptor beta chains listed next were all sequenced from one sample in a study of tumor and adjacent non-tumor tissue in lung cancer. Three rounds of nested PCR, following a modified ARM-PCR protocol, produced the TCRbeta library. TCRdb analysed the multiplex PCR reads with MiXCR anew, one entry per CDR3 protein. The sample lists roughly 82,000 distinct CDR3 sequences, 65% to 80% occurring once. RNA was extracted from bulk tissue without any cell sorting. This non-tumor lung sample came from over 3 cm beyond the tumor edge. The sequenced sample consisted of distant non-tumor lung tissue. These receptor sequences come from a woman aged 45-59 years with non-small cell lung cancer.

In regard to this clonotype: A read error may explain this, as a much larger clone is one base away. The chain joins TRBV4-1 to TRBJ1-1; the D is unclear. The germline gives CDR1 MGHRA, CDR2 YSYEKL. CDR3 length: 15 residues. In DNA form, the CDR3 reads TGCGCCGGCAGCCACGTAGACGGCTGGAGGACTGAAGCTTTCTTT. This codes for CAGSHVDGWRTEAFF.

Remarks on this clonotype: At one end, the junction sequence differs from germline, possibly due to a read error. J is TRBJ1-5 and V is TRBV11-2; possibly TRBD1 for D (6 bases). This CDR3 comprises 15 residues. Per the germline V gene, CDR1 is SGHAT and CDR2 is FQNNGV. The CDR3 is CVSSPSYRVNQPQQF. CDR3 in DNA: TGTGTCAGCAGCCCCTCCTACAGGGTCAATCAGCCCCAGCAATTT. Supplemented by reference TRBV11-2 and TRBJ1-5, the full variable domain reads EAGVAQSPRYKIIEKRQSVAFWCNPISGHATLYWYQQILGQGPKLLIQFQNNGVVDDSQLPKDRFSAERLKGVDSTLKIQPAKLEDSAVYLCVSSPSYRVNQPQQFGDGTRLSIL.

Concerning this clonotype itself: Just one base apart from a much larger clone, this may be a read error. This chain uses TRBV11-2 with TRBJ2-7, with TRBD2 identical over 7 bases. The CDR3 loop spans 15 amino acids. Germline CDR1 SGHAT, CDR2 FQNNGV. Germline trimming cut 0 bases from V and 3 bases from J; bases unmatched to any gene: 5. CDR3 sequence (DNA): TGTGCCAGCAGCTTAGATCCTAGCGGCTGCTACGAGCAGTACTTC. It encodes CASSLDPSGCYEQYF.

About this clonotype itself: This sequence may be a read error, since a much larger clone differs from it by one base. As the CDR3 is not closed by the conserved phenylalanine or tryptophan, this likely results from a read error. The genes are TRBV29-1 and TRBJ2-5, with a possible D match to TRBD2 (6 bases). The ends were cut back, 0 bases at V and 3 bases at J, with 11 bases in the middle. The CDR3 sequence is 14 residues long. From germline, CDR1 is SQVTM and CDR2 ANQGSEA. The CDR3 sequence: CSVEDGSSEETQYS. The CDR3 DNA reads as TGCAGCGTTGAAGATGGGTCTAGCGAAGAGACCCAGTACTCC.

As regards this clonotype: The junction departs from germline at one end; a sequencing error may be responsible. The chain recombines TRBV11-3 with TRBJ1-2; the D gene is possibly TRBD1 (6 bases). This CDR3 is 12 amino acids long. Germline V lookup: CDR1 SGHNT, CDR2 YENEEA. CDR3 amino acids: CATKTGCYRYIF. As DNA, the CDR3 is TGTGCCACCAAGACAGGCTGCTATCGCTACATCTTC.

V and J are TRBV29-1 and TRBJ1-5; D is uncertain. The assigned J gene may be wrong: the sequence end matches TRBJ2-3 better. The CDR3 consists of 14 residues. The germline V gene encodes CDR1 SQVTM and CDR2 ANQGSEA. For the CDR3, the DNA is TGCAGCGTAGCTGACATGGGAATCGATCAGCCCCAGTATTTT. It translates to CSVADMGIDQPQYF.

Concerning this clonotype: The junction differs from germline at one of its ends, possibly a read error. The chain employs TRBV29-1 and TRBJ2-7; TRBD2 aligns across 8 bases. From germline, CDR1 is SQVTM and CDR2 ANQGSEA. The CDR3 extends over 13 amino acids. CDR3 amino acids: CSVLTGRGDEQYF. The CDR3 DNA follows: TGCAGCGTCCTTACCGGGAGGGGAGACGAACAGTACTTC.

V is TRBV28 and J is TRBJ2-1; 7 nucleotides line up with TRBD2. CDR1 MDHEN and CDR2 SYDVKM come from the germline V gene. This CDR3 region has 14 residues. Trimming cost V 7 bases and J 9 bases; bases outside gene matches: 12. The CDR3 here is CASIAGERYAEQFF. In DNA, the CDR3 is TGTGCCAGCATTGCGGGAGAGAGATACGCTGAGCAGTTCTTC.

This clonotype came up once. This rearrangement joins TRBV29-1 to TRBJ2-1; TRBD2 matches 13 bases. J gave up 16 bases and V 6 bases, and 21 bases lay outside the gene matches. From germline, CDR1 is SQVTM and CDR2 ANQGSEA. The CDR3 has 16 residues. In DNA form, the CDR3 reads TGCAGCGTACACTCCTGGACTAGCGGGAGTAGTTTTGAGCGCTTCTTC. Translation gives CSVHSWTSGSSFERFF.

About this clonotype: An end of the junction does not agree with germline; a read error may underlie this. This chain joins TRBV6-5 and TRBJ2-1; D ambiguous. CDR1 and CDR2 (germline): MNHEY, SVGAGI. This CDR3 has 17 amino acids. This CDR3 is CVSSYSYAPSSYNEQLF. Written as DNA, the CDR3 is TGTGTCAGCAGTTACTCCTATGCCCCCAGCTCCTACAATGAGCAGCTCTTC.

Worth noting for this clonotype: Likely a read error: the CDR3 ends without its conserved phenylalanine or tryptophan. This chain connects TRBV29-1 to TRBJ1-1; D not certain. The V end lost 4 bases, the J end lost 3 bases, and 9 bases lay between the germline ends. This CDR3 contains 12 residues. CDR1 is SQVTM, CDR2 ANQGSEA, per germline. The chain's CDR3 is CSVVQVYTEAFY. DNA of the CDR3: TGCAGCGTTGTGCAGGTTTACACTGAAGCTTTCTAT.

The chain links TRBV29-1 to TRBJ2-1; maybe TRBD2 (6 bases). Germline CDR1 reads SQVTM; CDR2 reads ANQGSEA. The CDR3 is 13 residues long. V lost 8 bases to trimming and J lost 9 bases, with 20 bases between them. The CDR3 region has the DNA TGCAGCACCAAGATGCGCGAGGGAGGTGAGCAGTTCTTC. Translating it yields CSTKMREGGEQFF.

This clonotype has a count of ten or more. The chain carries TRBV30 and TRBJ2-1; D is ambiguous. This CDR3 is 12 amino acids long. Trimming took 0 bases from V and 9 from J, leaving 9 bases between them. CDR1 and CDR2 from the germline V gene are GTSNPN and SVGIG (reference sequence). The CDR3 here is CAWSVTGGEQFF. CDR3 sequence (DNA): TGTGCCTGGAGTGTGACGGGCGGTGAGCAGTTCTTC.

As regards this clonotype: One end of the junction does not line up with germline, which may come from a read error. The chain links TRBV10-3 to TRBJ1-1; the D gene is possibly TRBD1 (5 bases). Germline V gene data show CDR1 as ENHRY and CDR2 as SYGVKD. CDR3 length: 15 amino acids. The CDR3 reads CAISRGRDGDTDAFF. CDR3 DNA: TGTGCCATCAGTAGGGGAAGGGATGGTGACACTGATGCTTTCTTT.

CDR3 nucleotides: TGTGCCAGCAGCATACGTGAGTCCTACGAGCAGTACTTC. It translates to CASSIRESYEQYF. The genes are TRBV9 and TRBJ2-7, with no clear D. This CDR3 has 13 amino acids. From germline, CDR1 is SGDLS and CDR2 YYNGEE. Trimming took 4 bases from V and 1 from J, leaving 9 bases between them.

A note on this clonotype: A read error may explain this, as a much larger clone is one base away. This sequence joins TRBV5-4 and TRBJ1-5; D may be TRBD1 (5 bases). From germline, CDR1 is SGHNT and CDR2 YYREEE (reference sequence). This CDR3 comprises 16 residues. CDR3 in amino acids: CANSLGGVGSNQPQHF. As DNA, the CDR3 is TGTGCCAACAGCTTGGGAGGGGTCGGGAGCAATCAGCCCCAGCATTTT. Full variable domain (missing parts from reference TRBV5-4 and TRBJ1-5): ETGVTQSPTHLIKTRGQQVTLRCSSQSGHNTVSWYQQALGQGPQFIFQYYREEENGRGNFPPRFSGLQFPNYSSELNVNALELDDSALYLCANSLGGVGSNQPQHFGDGTRLSIL.

The rearrangement links TRBV7-8 to TRBJ2-1; the match to TRBD2 covers 10 bases. Germline V CDR1 and CDR2: SGHVS, FQNEAQ. Unmatched junction bases numbered 12, after V lost 3 bases and J lost 13 bases. There are 15 residues in the CDR3. The DNA for the CDR3 is TGTGCCAGCAGCTTCCGAGCGGGAGGGCCCAATAAACAGTTCTTC. Translating gives CASSFRAGGPNKQFF.

As for this clonotype: A read error may account for a junction end that differs from germline. This chain joins TRBV20-1 and TRBJ2-2; tentatively, D is TRBD2 (5 bases). The CDR3 extends over 14 amino acids. CDR1 DFQATT and CDR2 SNEGSKA come from the germline V gene (reference sequence). The CDR3 DNA reads as TGCAGTGCAAGCCTGGACTCTAACACCGTGGAGCTGTTTTTT. As protein: CSASLDSNTVELFF.

The chain has TRBV4-2 and TRBJ2-5, with 7 bases lining up with TRBD2. The CDR3 consists of 15 residues. Germline values: CDR1 LGHNA, CDR2 YNFKEQ. CDR3 residues: CSSSKVPGGQETQYF. CDR3 nucleotide sequence: TGTAGCAGCAGCAAAGTTCCGGGAGGACAAGAGACCCAGTACTTC.

In this sample, this clonotype turned up many times. The chain has TRBV28 and TRBJ1-1; D is possibly TRBD1 (6 bases). V was trimmed by 10 bases and J by 3 bases, leaving 12 bases between them. CDR3 length: 12 amino acids. Germline values: CDR1 MDHEN, CDR2 SYDVKM. CDR3 loop: CATRGGYTEAFF. The CDR3 coding sequence is TGTGCCACCAGGGGTGGGTACACTGAAGCTTTCTTT.